This section outlines one T cell receptor (beta chain) sequence together with its context. Sequence at one end of the junction differs from germline and may be a read error. Germline-derived CDR1 and CDR2 are ENHRY and SYGVKD. The length of the CDR3 is 13 residues. The entry originates in a study of cytomegalovirus exposure and HLA in healthy donors. A multiplex PCR was run with 60 Vbeta primers and 13 Jbeta primers. The repertoire was sequenced with immunoSEQ multiplex PCR; TCRdb's copy has only in-frame clones and lacks some. This repertoire shows 200,000 or so clones, about 80% found once; its top ten account for over 2%.

This TCR derives from a woman between 45 and 65 years old in good health and CMV-seropositive. Source material: PBMCs. The rearrangement joins TRBV10-3 to TRBJ1-1; possible D gene TRBD1, 5 bases. This CDR3 reads CASSLTGNTEAFF. Here the CDR3 DNA reads TGTGCCAGCAGTCTTACAGGGAACACTGAAGCTTTCTTT.